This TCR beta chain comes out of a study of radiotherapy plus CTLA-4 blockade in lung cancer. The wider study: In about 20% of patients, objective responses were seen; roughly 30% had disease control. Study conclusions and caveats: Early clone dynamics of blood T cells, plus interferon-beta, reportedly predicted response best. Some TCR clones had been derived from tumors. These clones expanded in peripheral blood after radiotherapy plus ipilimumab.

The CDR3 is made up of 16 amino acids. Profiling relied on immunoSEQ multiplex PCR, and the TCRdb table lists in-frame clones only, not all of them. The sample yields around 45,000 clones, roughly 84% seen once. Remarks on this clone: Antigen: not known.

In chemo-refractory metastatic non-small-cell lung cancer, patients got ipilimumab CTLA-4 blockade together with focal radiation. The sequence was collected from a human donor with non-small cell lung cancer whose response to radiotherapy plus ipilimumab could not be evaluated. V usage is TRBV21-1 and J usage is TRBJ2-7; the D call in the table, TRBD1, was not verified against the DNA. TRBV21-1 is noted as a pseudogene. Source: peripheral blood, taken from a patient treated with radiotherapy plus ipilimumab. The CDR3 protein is CASSTAGTESSYEQYF. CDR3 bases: TGTGCCAGCAGCACGGCCGGGACAGAGAGCTCCTACGAGCAGTACTTC.